One sample yielded the 30 T cell receptor beta chains listed below, sequenced in a study of cytomegalovirus exposure and HLA in healthy donors. The PCR was carried out with 60 Vbeta primers and 13 Jbeta primers. Profiled with immunoSEQ multiplex PCR; TCRdb holds only in-frame clones, not every one. The sample contains 150,000 to 200,000 clones, 77% of which appear only once. The source material was PBMCs. These TCRs come from a man younger than 35 in good health and CMV-seronegative.

The chain joins TRBV4-3 to TRBJ2-1; no clear D gene. Germline-derived CDR1 and CDR2 are LGHNA and YSLEER. Trimming pared 4 bases from V and 2 bases from J, leaving 12 bases between. CDR3 size: 15 residues. CDR3 DNA: TGCGCCAGCAGCCCCCGACACTGGGCCTACAATGAGCAGTTCTTC. Translating gives CASSPRHWAYNEQFF.

In its sample, this clone was seen a few times. This rearrangement joins TRBV5-4 to TRBJ1-5; 7 positions match TRBD1. Trimming cost V 4 bases and J 8 bases; bases outside gene matches: 6. The CDR3 consists of 13 residues. From germline, CDR1 is SGHNT and CDR2 YYREEE (reference sequence). The CDR3 here is CASSTGVVEPQHF. The CDR3 nucleotides are TGTGCCAGCAGCACAGGGGTGGTAGAGCCCCAGCATTTT. The whole variable domain, remainder taken from reference TRBV5-4 and TRBJ1-5, is ETGVTQSPTHLIKTRGQQVTLRCSSQSGHNTVSWYQQALGQGPQFIFQYYREEENGRGNFPPRFSGLQFPNYSSELNVNALELDDSALYLCASSTGVVEPQHFGDGTRLSIL.

For the CDR3, the DNA is TGTGCCAGCAGCGTAGGAGAGAACACTGAAGCTTTCTTT. As protein: CASSVGENTEAFF. The chain has TRBV9 and TRBJ1-1; no clear D. V was shortened by 0 bases and J by 1 base, with 4 bases between the two germline ends. Per the germline V gene, CDR1 is SGDLS and CDR2 is YYNGEE. This CDR3 spans 13 amino acids. The full variable domain, rest sourced from reference TRBV9 and TRBJ1-1, is DSGVTQTPKHLITATGQRVTLRCSPRSGDLSVYWYQQSLDQGLQFLIQYYNGEERAKGNILERFSAQQFPDLHSELNLSSLELGDSALYFCASSVGENTEAFFGQGTRLTVV.

The rearrangement joins TRBV1 to TRBJ1-5. TRBV1 is a pseudogene. This CDR3 contains 16 residues. In DNA form, the CDR3 reads TGCACCAGCAGCCAAGACGCTGAGGGTAGCAATCAGCCCCAGCATTTT. Its translation is CTSSQDAEGSNQPQHF.

The chain uses TRBV7-2 and TRBJ1-2; D not certain. The CDR3 covers 12 residues. V lost 0 bases to trimming and J lost 5 bases, with 4 bases between them. Germline loops: CDR1 SGHTA, CDR2 FQGNSA. The CDR3 DNA follows: TGTGCCAGCAGCTTAGCCGGGTATGGCTACACCTTC. Its protein is CASSLAGYGYTF. Full variable domain (outside the CDR3, taken from reference TRBV7-2 and TRBJ1-2): GAGVSQSPSNKVTEKGKDVELRCDPISGHTALYWYRQSLGQGLEFLIYFQGNSAPDKSGLPSDRFSAERTGGSVSTLTIQRTQQEDSAVYLCASSLAGYGYTFGSGTRLTVV.

The chain has TRBV4-3 and TRBJ1-2; D is uncertain. With 4 bases removed from V and 2 bases from J, the gap between germline ends came to 14 bases. This CDR3 spans 15 amino acids. Germline CDR1 is LGHNA and CDR2 is YSLEER. The CDR3 is CASSPLPRVNYGYTF. The CDR3, as DNA: TGCGCCAGCAGCCCGTTACCGAGGGTGAACTATGGCTACACCTTC.

This chain uses TRBV4-2 with TRBJ1-2, with D possibly TRBD1 on 5 matching bases. The V end lost 0 bases, the J end lost 7 bases, and 12 bases lay between the germline ends. This CDR3 has 14 amino acids. Germline lookup yields CDR1 LGHNA and CDR2 YNFKEQ. CDR3 sequence: CASSQEGGISGYTF. The CDR3 DNA reads as TGTGCCAGCAGCCAAGAGGGGGGGATTTCTGGCTACACCTTC.

V gene TRBV6-1 combines with J gene TRBJ2-1, with a tentative D call TRBD2 (6 bases). Germline CDR1 reads MNHNS; CDR2 reads SASEGT. The CDR3 totals 15 residues. Trimming took off 7 bases at V and 7 bases at J, with 20 bases between the two ends. CDR3 residues: CASTGSWRARNEQFF. CDR3 coding DNA: TGTGCCAGCACCGGTAGTTGGAGGGCCAGAAATGAGCAGTTCTTC.

This sequence joins TRBV11-3 and TRBJ2-1, with 10 bases fitting TRBD1. Germline lookup yields CDR1 SGHNT and CDR2 YENEEA. The CDR3 consists of 14 residues. Trimming removed 5 bases from V and 6 bases from J; junction bases left unmatched: 4. CDR3 bases: TGTGCCAGCAGCCCAAGGGACAGGGGCAATGAGCAGTTCTTC. Amino acids: CASSPRDRGNEQFF.

This chain links TRBV19 with TRBJ2-7; D is possibly TRBD2 (6 bases). The CDR3 extends over 13 amino acids. Between the trimmed V and J ends, which lost 5 bases and 2 bases, there was a span of 10 bases. Germline CDR1 reads LNHDA; CDR2 reads SQIVND (reference sequence). DNA for the CDR3: TGTGCCAGTAGTGCCGGGGGAGCCTACGAGCAGTACTTC. Translated, it gives CASSAGGAYEQYF.

This clone was detected once. The V and J genes are TRBV5-1 and TRBJ1-3; TRBD1 might be the D (5 bases). Deletions cut 0 bases from V and 2 bases from J, with 12 bases between. The CDR3 runs to 16 residues. Germline CDR1 is SGHRS and CDR2 is YFSETQ. The CDR3 DNA sequence: TGCGCCAGCAGCTTGGGCGCGGGGCCGGCTGGAAACACCATATATTTT. Translation: CASSLGAGPAGNTIYF.

V and J are TRBV5-1 and TRBJ2-1, with 11 bases that match TRBD2. This CDR3 spans 15 amino acids. CDR1 and CDR2 (germline): SGHRS, YFSETQ. V was pared by 0 bases and J by 5 bases, with 1 base of the junction left unmatched. The CDR3 loop reads CASSLGGLADNEQFF. The CDR3, as DNA: TGCGCCAGCAGCTTGGGGGGACTAGCGGACAATGAGCAGTTCTTC. Filled out from reference TRBV5-1 and TRBJ2-1, the complete variable domain reads KAGVTQTPRYLIKTRGQQVTLSCSPISGHRSVSWYQQTPGQGLQFLFEYFSETQRNKGNFPGRFSGRQFSNSRSEMNVSTLELGDSALYLCASSLGGLADNEQFFGPGTRLTVL.

The V call is TRBV5-1, the J call TRBJ2-7, with 9 nucleotides matching TRBD1. The junction had 9 bases not matched to a gene; V was cut back by 5 bases and J by 3 bases. The CDR3 loop spans 15 amino acids. Germline V CDR1 and CDR2: SGHRS, YFSETQ. The CDR3 nucleotides read TGCGCCAGCAGTTTCGGGACAGGGCCAATCTACGAGCAGTACTTC. Its translation is CASSFGTGPIYEQYF. Combining the CDR3 with reference TRBV5-1 and TRBJ2-7 gives the whole variable domain KAGVTQTPRYLIKTRGQQVTLSCSPISGHRSVSWYQQTPGQGLQFLFEYFSETQRNKGNFPGRFSGRQFSNSRSEMNVSTLELGDSALYLCASSFGTGPIYEQYFGPGTRLTVT.

This clone showed up just a few times. This chain connects TRBV4-1 to TRBJ1-4, with a tentative D call TRBD1 (6 bases). Germline CDR1 is MGHRA and CDR2 is YSYEKL. Deletions cut 4 bases from V and 5 bases from J, with 11 bases between. CDR3 length: 14 amino acids. The CDR3 is CASSPGQINEKLFF. The DNA of the CDR3 is TGCGCCAGCAGCCCTGGACAGATCAATGAAAAACTGTTTTTT.

This chain joins TRBV28 and TRBJ2-5; 8 bases are shared with TRBD1. The junction had 5 bases not matched to a gene; V was cut back by 4 bases and J by 1 base. The V gene's germline CDR1 is MDHEN and CDR2 SYDVKM. CDR3 length equals 15 residues. The CDR3 region has the DNA TGTGCCAGCAGTTCCCCAGGGGGCGGCCAAGAGACCCAGTACTTC. Translated: CASSSPGGGQETQYF.

The chain has TRBV5-8 and TRBJ1-5, with D perhaps matching TRBD1 (6 bases). The CDR3 is 15 amino acids. Germline V lookup: CDR1 SGHTS, CDR2 YDEGEE. V lost 5 bases to trimming and J lost 3 bases, with 15 bases between them. CDR3 bases: TGTGCCAGCAGTTCCCATCACAGGGTCAATCAGCCCCAGCATTTT. Translated: CASSSHHRVNQPQHF.

The chain joins TRBV7-9 to TRBJ2-1; TRBD1 matches 10 bases. CDR1 SEHNR and CDR2 FQNEAQ come from the germline V gene (reference sequence). J gave up 4 bases and V 5 bases, and 5 bases lay outside the gene matches. This CDR3 region has 15 residues. The CDR3: CASSPPGQGYNEQFF. The CDR3 DNA is TGTGCCAGCAGCCCGCCGGGACAGGGGTACAATGAGCAGTTCTTC.

V gene TRBV7-9 combines with J gene TRBJ2-2, with D maybe TRBD2 (6 bases). Germline-derived CDR1 and CDR2 are SEHNR and FQNEAQ (reference sequence). This CDR3 spans 17 amino acids. The germline V and J ends were trimmed by 5 bases and 5 bases, with 21 bases remaining between them. CDR3: CASSLGRQDWVTGELFF. Here the CDR3 DNA reads TGTGCCAGCAGCCTGGGGAGGCAGGACTGGGTAACCGGGGAGCTGTTTTTT.

The chain joins TRBV7-2 to TRBJ1-1; 8 bases fit TRBD1. CDR3 length equals 12 residues. Germline V CDR1 and CDR2: SGHTA, FQGNSA. The J segment lost 9 bases and the V segment lost 4 bases, leaving 4 bases of the junction unmatched. This CDR3 is CASSYQGAQAFF. Written as DNA, the CDR3 is TGTGCCAGCAGCTATCAGGGGGCCCAAGCTTTCTTT.

The gene calls are TRBV7-8 and TRBJ1-2, with D possibly being TRBD1 (6 bases). Germline-derived CDR1 and CDR2 are SGHVS and FQNEAQ. Trimming took off 3 bases at V and 8 bases at J, with 19 bases between the two ends. The length of the CDR3 is 15 residues. The CDR3 sequence is CASSFEITGPEGYTF. In DNA form, the CDR3 reads TGTGCCAGCAGCTTCGAGATTACAGGGCCCGAAGGCTACACCTTC.

This sequence joins TRBV7-3 and TRBJ2-2; D remains ambiguous. Looked up from germline, CDR1 is SGHTA and CDR2 is FQGTGA. The V and J ends lost 1 base and 3 bases respectively, with 15 bases between them. This CDR3 region has 17 residues. The CDR3 bases are TGTGCCAGCAGCTTAAACGCTGGGTACAGAGACACCGGGGAGCTGTTTTTT. This gives the protein CASSLNAGYRDTGELFF.

The gene calls are TRBV5-5 and TRBJ1-5; weak D call: TRBD1 (6 bases). V shed 0 bases and J shed 4 bases, with 11 bases lying between them. The CDR3 extends over 15 amino acids. Germline-derived CDR1 and CDR2 are SGHKS and YYEKEE (reference sequence). The chain's CDR3 is CASSLGDTSNQPQHF. In DNA, the CDR3 is TGTGCCAGCAGCTTGGGGGACACGAGTAATCAGCCCCAGCATTTT.

The rearrangement links TRBV7-8 to TRBJ1-6, with 9 bases identical to TRBD1. This CDR3 spans 17 amino acids. Trimming at V came to 5 bases and at J to 10 bases, leaving 15 bases not matched to a gene. The V gene's germline CDR1 is SGHVS and CDR2 FQNEAQ. This chain's CDR3 is CASSAGTGFKLESPLHF. The DNA for the CDR3 is TGTGCCAGCAGCGCCGGGACAGGGTTTAAGTTGGAATCACCCCTCCACTTT.

The gene calls are TRBV27 and TRBJ1-5; TRBD1 is a possible D gene (6 bases). The germline CDR1 and CDR2 sequences are MNHEY and SMNVEV (reference sequence). The CDR3 totals 15 residues. Trimming shortened V by 6 bases and J by 7 bases, and 19 bases separated the two germline ends. The CDR3 spells CASRAYGGAGQPQHF. The DNA of the CDR3 is TGTGCCAGCAGGGCCTACGGGGGGGCTGGGCAGCCCCAGCATTTT.

With regard to this clone: Distinct nucleotide sequences in the sample also encode this CDR3. The chain links TRBV6-6 to TRBJ2-3, with TRBD2 identical over 7 bases. CDR3 length: 15 residues. The V gene's germline CDR1 is MNHNY and CDR2 SVGAGI (reference sequence). Unmatched junction bases numbered 1, after V lost 0 bases and J lost 1 base. CDR3 DNA sequence: TGTGCCAGCAGTTACTCTCGGGGGGGCACAGATACGCAGTATTTT. Its translation: CASSYSRGGTDTQYF.

V is TRBV18 and J is TRBJ1-6, with D perhaps TRBD1 (6 bases). Germline V gene lookup returns CDR1 KGHSH and CDR2 LQKENI. Trimming stripped 4 bases from V and 7 bases from J, with 14 bases between. This CDR3 comprises 15 residues. CDR3 sequence reads: CASSQIQGENSPLHF. The DNA for the CDR3 is TGTGCCAGCTCACAGATACAGGGCGAGAATTCACCCCTCCACTTT.

The chain combines TRBV10-3 with TRBJ2-3, with D unclear. Trimming shortened V by 3 bases and J by 4 bases, and 8 bases separated the two germline ends. Per germline, CDR1 ENHRY and CDR2 SYGVKD. This CDR3 has 13 amino acids. The CDR3 DNA reads as TGTGCCATCAGTGAATTATTGTCAGATACGCAGTATTTT. This gives the protein CAISELLSDTQYF.

The rearrangement links TRBV27 to TRBJ1-3; D unclear. V shed 2 bases and J shed 0 bases, with 8 bases lying between them. Per germline, CDR1 MNHEY and CDR2 SMNVEV (reference sequence). This CDR3 comprises 15 residues. CDR3 in DNA: TGTGCCAGCAGTTTACACGGGATCTCTGGAAACACCATATATTTT. Translation gives CASSLHGISGNTIYF.

This clone was counted between two and nine times. The V gene is TRBV9, the J gene TRBJ1-5; 9 nucleotides line up with TRBD1. The CDR3 loop spans 16 amino acids. Trimming cost V 3 bases and J 2 bases; bases outside gene matches: 6. CDR1 and CDR2 (germline): SGDLS, YYNGEE. The CDR3, as DNA: TGTGCCAGCAGCGACAGGACAGGGGTTGGCAATCAGCCCCAGCATTTT. Translated: CASSDRTGVGNQPQHF.

The chain couples TRBV13 to TRBJ2-5; D is possibly TRBD2 (6 bases). The germline gives CDR1 PRHDT, CDR2 FYEKMQ (reference sequence). V dropped 1 base and J dropped 0 bases, with 6 bases sitting between them. CDR3 length equals 14 residues. The CDR3 sequence: CASSLAGDQETQYF. DNA of the CDR3: TGTGCCAGCAGCTTAGCGGGGGACCAAGAGACCCAGTACTTC. Filled out from reference TRBV13 and TRBJ2-5, the complete variable domain reads AAGVIQSPRHLIKEKRETATLKCYPIPRHDTVYWYQQGPGQDPQFLISFYEKMQSDKGSIPDRFSAQQFSDYHSELNMSSLELGDSALYFCASSLAGDQETQYFGPGTRLLVL.